This T cell receptor (beta chain) was captured in a study of regulatory T cells in long-lasting Graves disease. General study results and limits: Researchers examined only peripheral blood and not thyroid tissue. Persistent disease exhibited a predilection for TRBV28, TRBJ1-2 and TRBJ2-5. Accuracy may have suffered from the small sample size.

The time point was: persistent/refractory GD, antithyroid drugs over 5 years with positive TRAb. Researchers made the TCR library from RNA that was extracted from PBMCs. CDR1 is LNHDA and CDR2 is SQIVND in the germline V gene (reference sequence). The CDR3 has 13 amino acids. Deletions cut 9 bases from V and 1 base from J, with 9 bases between. CDR3 regions were amplified by Arm-PCR using iRepertoire HTBI primers to build TCR beta libraries. TCRdb called the multiplex PCR reads again in MiXCR, with one record for every CDR3 protein. The data contain around 400,000 distinct CDR3 sequences, 20% to 25% of them singletons. About this clonotype itself: As yet, its antigen is unknown.

The TCR comes from a woman in her forties with Graves disease. The gene calls are TRBV19 and TRBJ2-2, with no clear D. This sample comprised peripheral blood mononuclear cells (PBMCs), obtained when the disease was refractory, from a patient treated with antithyroid drugs. Here the CDR3 reads CASRLLNTGELFF. DNA for the CDR3: TGTGCCAGCCGTCTACTGAACACCGGGGAGCTGTTTTTT.